Following are 20 T cell receptor beta chains from one sample sequenced in a study of cytomegalovirus exposure and HLA in healthy donors. The study ran its PCR with 60 Vbeta and 13 Jbeta primers. The repertoire was sequenced with immunoSEQ multiplex PCR; TCRdb's copy has only in-frame clones and lacks some. Of 110,000 or so clones listed, 70% to 85% are singletons. The sequencing sample was made of PBMCs. All receptors derive from a woman between 40 and 55 years old in good health and CMV-seropositive.

CDR3 sequence: CASSGTERFPYEQYF. Written as DNA, the CDR3 is TGTGCCAGCAGTGGGACTGAGCGATTCCCCTACGAGCAGTACTTC. This chain links TRBV2 with TRBJ2-7; possible D gene TRBD2, 5 bases. The CDR3 extends over 15 amino acids. V was trimmed by 4 bases and J by 2 bases, leaving 15 bases between them. Germline assignment: CDR1 SNHLY and CDR2 FYNNEI.

The V call is TRBV9, the J call TRBJ2-7, with TRBD1 matching over 10 bases. The CDR3 has 15 residues. The J segment lost 6 bases and the V segment lost 4 bases, leaving 10 bases of the junction unmatched. Germline CDR1 SGDLS, CDR2 YYNGEE. In DNA form, the CDR3 reads TGTGCCAGCAGCAACAGACCGACAGGGGGCGGCGAGCAGTACTTC. Translating gives CASSNRPTGGGEQYF. The variable domain in full, completed from reference TRBV9 and TRBJ2-7, reads DSGVTQTPKHLITATGQRVTLRCSPRSGDLSVYWYQQSLDQGLQFLIQYYNGEERAKGNILERFSAQQFPDLHSELNLSSLELGDSALYFCASSNRPTGGGEQYFGPGTRLTVT.

As for this clone: The identical CDR3 is also encoded by other nucleotide sequences in the sample. This chain connects TRBV7-9 to TRBJ2-5; TRBD1 matches 9 bases. This CDR3 region has 17 residues. Germline V gives CDR1 SEHNR, CDR2 FQNEAQ (reference sequence). Germline trimming cut 1 base from V and 4 bases from J; bases unmatched to any gene: 10. The CDR3 sequence is CASSLVDGGQGGETQYF. The CDR3 nucleotides read TGTGCCAGCAGCTTAGTCGACGGGGGACAGGGAGGAGAGACCCAGTACTTC.

J is TRBJ1-1 and V is TRBV11-3, with 7 positions matching TRBD1. The CDR3 contains 15 residues. J was trimmed by 5 bases and V by 1 base; bases with no gene match: 7. Germline V gene lookup returns CDR1 SGHNT and CDR2 YENEEA. The CDR3 DNA reads TGTGCCAGCAGCTTAGGGGGGACAGCCGGGACTGAAGCTTTCTTT. Translated, it gives CASSLGGTAGTEAFF.

The gene calls are TRBV4-1 and TRBJ2-7; TRBD2 agrees at 11 bases. This CDR3 comprises 16 residues. With V trimmed by 1 base and J by 3 bases, 5 bases remained unmatched. The germline V gene has CDR1 MGHRA and CDR2 YSYEKL. The CDR3 nucleotides are TGCGCCAGCAGCCAAGTCGTTGGGACTAGCGGCTACGAGCAGTACTTC. Residues: CASSQVVGTSGYEQYF.

J is TRBJ1-4 and V is TRBV4-3; possible D gene TRBD1, 6 bases. V lost 0 bases and J 1 base, leaving 12 bases between the germline ends. Germline V lookup: CDR1 LGHNA, CDR2 YSLEER. The CDR3 sequence is 17 residues long. The CDR3 reads CASSQETGSLTNEKLFF. CDR3 DNA: TGCGCCAGCAGCCAAGAAACAGGGAGTCTAACTAATGAAAAACTGTTTTTT.

The chain recombines TRBV5-1 with TRBJ2-1, with TRBD1 as a possible D gene (6 bases). Germline loops: CDR1 SGHRS, CDR2 YFSETQ. This CDR3 spans 13 amino acids. Trimming left V 3 bases short and J 8 bases short, with 12 bases between. The CDR3 loop reads CASSSDRIDEQFF. The DNA of the CDR3 is TGCGCCAGCAGCTCCGACAGGATCGATGAGCAGTTCTTC.

This clone was found a few times. This chain joins TRBV25-1 and TRBJ1-2; TRBD1 is a possible D gene (6 bases). Germline V gene lookup returns CDR1 MGHDK and CDR2 SYGVNS. Trimming stripped 4 bases from V and 9 bases from J, with 18 bases between. This CDR3 contains 14 residues. CDR3 in amino acids: CASSAKWGHGSYTF. The CDR3 coding sequence is TGTGCCAGCAGTGCCAAATGGGGACACGGTAGCTACACCTTC.

The chain links TRBV6-1 to TRBJ1-2; tentatively, D is TRBD1 (6 bases). This CDR3 is 15 amino acids long. The V gene lost 1 base and the J gene lost 3 bases, with 12 bases spanning the gap. Germline V gene lookup returns CDR1 MNHNS and CDR2 SASEGT. The CDR3 sequence is CASSEEHRVYYGYTF. The CDR3 nucleotides are TGTGCCAGCAGTGAAGAACACAGGGTGTACTATGGCTACACCTTC.

The chain is built from TRBV6-5 and TRBJ2-1; tentatively, D is TRBD2 (5 bases). Germline loops: CDR1 MNHEY, CDR2 SVGAGI. The length of the CDR3 is 13 residues. Deletions cut 0 bases from V and 16 bases from J, with 16 bases between. Written as DNA, the CDR3 is TGTGCCAGCAGTTACTCGAACTCACCGGGAATTTTCTTC. This gives the protein CASSYSNSPGIFF.

V usage is TRBV5-8 and J usage is TRBJ2-2; 7 nucleotides line up with TRBD1. J was trimmed by 0 bases and V by 4 bases; bases with no gene match: 6. This CDR3 spans 16 amino acids. Germline CDR1 SGHTS, CDR2 YDEGEE. The CDR3 nucleotides are TGTGCCAGCAGCCCGACAGGGTTCGCGAACACCGGGGAGCTGTTTTTT. Amino acids: CASSPTGFANTGELFF.

This chain uses TRBV5-1 with TRBJ2-3, with 8 bases matching TRBD2. Germline V gene lookup returns CDR1 SGHRS and CDR2 YFSETQ. V lost 4 bases and J lost 0; bases outside the gene matches: 4. This CDR3 has 15 residues. CDR3 nucleotides: TGCGCCAGCAGCATTAGCGGGACTAGCACAGATACGCAGTATTTT. As protein: CASSISGTSTDTQYF.

V and J are TRBV18 and TRBJ1-4; 9 bases line up with TRBD1. V lost 4 bases and J lost 8; bases outside the gene matches: 5. This CDR3 contains 14 residues. Per the germline V gene, CDR1 is KGHSH and CDR2 is LQKENI. The CDR3, as DNA: TGTGCCAGCTCACACCGGGACAGGGCCGAAAAACTGTTTTTT. Translation: CASSHRDRAEKLFF.

A single count supports this clone. The chain couples TRBV13 to TRBJ1-6; D is possibly TRBD1 (6 bases). Trimming took off 0 bases at V and 6 bases at J, with 6 bases between the two ends. This CDR3 spans 14 amino acids. From germline, CDR1 is PRHDT and CDR2 FYEKMQ (reference sequence). CDR3 sequence reads: CASSLGDSNSPLHF. The CDR3 DNA reads TGTGCCAGCAGCTTAGGGGACAGTAATTCACCCCTCCACTTT.

The chain links TRBV5-4 to TRBJ2-1; tentatively, D is TRBD2 (6 bases). This CDR3 contains 16 residues. Trimming shortened V by 3 bases and J by 2 bases, and 15 bases separated the two germline ends. CDR1 and CDR2 (germline): SGHNT, YYREEE (reference sequence). The CDR3 sequence: CASSWGVAPAYNEQFF. The CDR3 bases are TGTGCCAGCAGCTGGGGGGTGGCACCTGCCTACAATGAGCAGTTCTTC.

V gene TRBV9 combines with J gene TRBJ1-2, with unresolved D. The CDR3 is 13 amino acids. Germline lookup yields CDR1 SGDLS and CDR2 YYNGEE. V lost 0 bases, J lost 1 base, and 4 bases lay in between. The CDR3 DNA reads TGTGCCAGCAGCGTAGCAGTTAACTATGGCTACACCTTC. Translation gives CASSVAVNYGYTF.

Only a few counts were recorded for this clone. The CDR3 DNA is TGTGCCAGCAGCGGACAGGGGAATTCACCCCTCCACTTT. Amino acid sequence: CASSGQGNSPLHF. J is TRBJ1-6 and V is TRBV6-1, with 9 bases lining up with TRBD1. Trimming removed 6 bases from V and 7 bases from J; junction bases left unmatched: 1. The CDR3 runs 13 residues. The germline V gene has CDR1 MNHNS and CDR2 SASEGT.

This sequence joins TRBV7-2 and TRBJ2-1; 10 positions agree with TRBD1. The CDR3 is 14 residues long. Losses at the gene ends were 5 bases for V and 8 bases for J; bases not matched to a gene: 6. In germline, CDR1 is SGHTA, CDR2 FQGNSA. As DNA, the CDR3 is TGTGCCAGCAGCCCGGGACAGGGGACCCATGAGCAGTTCTTC. Translation: CASSPGQGTHEQFF.

V and J are TRBV25-1 and TRBJ1-4, with 8 nucleotides matching TRBD1. V shed 3 bases, J shed 8 bases, and the junction held 8 bases outside the gene matches. Germline CDR1 and CDR2: MGHDK and SYGVNS. This CDR3 has 15 residues. CDR3 protein: CASSEPRQGYEKLFF. CDR3 nucleotides: TGTGCCAGCAGTGAGCCGCGACAGGGGTACGAAAAACTGTTTTTT.

The rearrangement joins TRBV19 to TRBJ2-1, with 13 bases matching TRBD2. CDR1 and CDR2 from the germline V gene are LNHDA and SQIVND (reference sequence). This CDR3 spans 16 amino acids. V dropped 8 bases and J dropped 6; count of bases not matched to a gene: 10. The CDR3 loop reads CASGRLAGGSGNEQFF. CDR3 nucleotide sequence: TGTGCCAGTGGGAGACTAGCGGGAGGCTCGGGCAATGAGCAGTTCTTC.